These 25 T cell receptor beta chains came from one sample sequenced in a study of neurological immune-mediated disorders. TCRdb reprocessed the 5' RACE reads via MiXCR and lists one record per CDR3 protein. The sample contains roughly 65,000 distinct CDR3 sequences, 5.2% of which appear only once. Sample: PBMCs. These receptor sequences come from a human donor with multiple sclerosis. The donor label of this sample is uncertain.

This clonotype was seen many times. The chain is built from TRBV2 and TRBJ2-3; tentative D call: TRBD2 (8 bases). Trimming shortened V by 6 bases and J by 11 bases, and 18 bases separated the two germline ends. The CDR3 runs to 13 residues. Germline assignment: CDR1 SNHLY and CDR2 FYNNEI. In nucleotides, the CDR3 is TGTGCCAGCAGCGGACTAGCCCCAGGGGGGCAGTATTTT. Translated, it gives CASSGLAPGGQYF. Using reference TRBV2 and TRBJ2-3 for the parts outside the CDR3, the full variable domain is EPEVTQTPSHQVTQMGQEVILRCVPISNHLYFYWYRQILGQKVEFLVSFYNNEISEKSEIFDDQFSVERPDGSNFTLKIRSTKLEDSAMYFCASSGLAPGGQYFGPGTRLTVL.

This clonotype was counted ten times or more. This chain joins TRBV29-1 and TRBJ1-2; TRBD1 matches 7 bases. The CDR3 extends over 13 amino acids. The trim removed 4 bases at V and 6 bases at J, leaving 8 bases unmatched. Looked up from germline, CDR1 is SQVTM and CDR2 is ANQGSEA. The CDR3 is CSVGNRGFNGYTF. CDR3 sequence (DNA): TGCAGCGTTGGAAACAGGGGTTTCAATGGCTACACCTTC.

In this sample, this clonotype turned up many times. The chain combines TRBV6-6 with TRBJ1-1; no clear D gene. Germline V gene data show CDR1 as MNHNY and CDR2 as SVGAGI (reference sequence). The length of the CDR3 is 13 residues. V lost 8 bases and J 4 bases, leaving 14 bases between the germline ends. The CDR3 loop is CASSLTVGTEAFF. In nucleotides, the CDR3 is TGTGCCAGCTCATTGACGGTGGGCACTGAAGCTTTCTTT.

This clonotype appeared many times. J is TRBJ1-1 and V is TRBV5-1, with D possibly TRBD1 on 6 matching bases. There are 14 residues in the CDR3. Trimming stripped 7 bases from V and 0 bases from J, with 13 bases between. The V gene's germline CDR1 is SGHRS and CDR2 YFSETQ. Here the CDR3 reads CASGRQDMNTEAFF. CDR3 coding DNA: TGCGCCAGCGGCAGACAGGACATGAACACTGAAGCTTTCTTT.

This clonotype was picked up many times. The chain links TRBV11-2 to TRBJ2-7; D might be TRBD2 (6 bases). CDR1 is SGHAT and CDR2 is FQNNGV in the germline V gene. V gave up 0 bases and J gave up 3 bases, with 12 bases separating them. There are 15 residues in the CDR3. This CDR3 is CASSLDISGFYEQYF. The CDR3 DNA sequence: TGTGCCAGCAGCTTAGATATTAGCGGCTTCTACGAGCAGTACTTC. Drawing the rest from reference TRBV11-2 and TRBJ2-7, the complete variable domain is EAGVAQSPRYKIIEKRQSVAFWCNPISGHATLYWYQQILGQGPKLLIQFQNNGVVDDSQLPKDRFSAERLKGVDSTLKIQPAKLEDSAVYLCASSLDISGFYEQYFGPGTRLTVT.

As for this clonotype: This CDR3 is missing its conserved last phenylalanine or tryptophan, likely due to a read error. V and J are TRBV6-2 or TRBV6-3 and TRBJ2-1; possibly TRBD1 for D (5 bases). V was pared by 7 bases and J by 10 bases, with 14 bases between. The germline CDR1 and CDR2 sequences are MNHEY and SVGEGT. The CDR3 spans 12 residues. CDR3 nucleotide sequence: TGTGCCAGCATCTCAGACAGTACGGAGCAGTTCGTC. Encoded protein: CASISDSTEQFV.

This clonotype was seen many times. The V and J genes are TRBV4-2 and TRBJ2-3; D assignment may be TRBD1 or TRBD2 (5 bases each). Germline CDR1 reads LGHNA; CDR2 reads YNFKEQ. Trimming left V 1 base short and J 1 base short, with 9 bases between. This CDR3 is 15 amino acids long. CDR3 sequence: CASSQGDGGTDTQYF. In DNA, the CDR3 is TGTGCCAGCAGCCAAGGGGACGGGGGCACAGATACGCAGTATTTT.

This sequence joins TRBV11-2 and TRBJ1-2, with 7 bases aligning to TRBD1. J was trimmed by 4 bases and V by 7 bases; bases with no gene match: 21. The CDR3 is made up of 18 amino acids. CDR1 and CDR2 (germline): SGHAT, FQNNGV. For the CDR3, the DNA is TGTGCCAGCACCTCTTTTCCCCTCGCTTTGGGACAGACCTATGGCTACACCTTC. It yields the protein CASTSFPLALGQTYGYTF.

V gene TRBV27 combines with J gene TRBJ1-2; a possible D gene is TRBD1 (5 bases). V was clipped by 4 bases and J by 2 bases, with 20 bases between them. CDR3 length: 17 residues. Germline CDR1 reads MNHEY; CDR2 reads SMNVEV (reference sequence). CDR3 coding DNA: TGTGCCAGCAGTTCAATTTACGGGACCGAGGGCAACTATGGCTACACCTTC. Translation: CASSSIYGTEGNYGYTF.

This clonotype was seen repeatedly, ten times or more. The V and J genes are TRBV6-5 and TRBJ1-2, with TRBD1 identical over 10 bases. The CDR3 has 16 residues. Germline values: CDR1 MNHEY, CDR2 SVGAGI. The ends lost 6 bases at V and 7 bases at J; junction bases unmatched: 14. CDR3 sequence (DNA): TGTGCCAGCAGAAGAACCCCGGGACAGGGGAACCTTGGCTACACCTTC. This encodes CASRRTPGQGNLGYTF.

The rearrangement joins TRBV18 to TRBJ1-1; no reliable D call. In germline, CDR1 is KGHSH, CDR2 LQKENI. Between the trimmed V and J ends, which lost 3 bases and 1 base, there was a span of 9 bases. The CDR3 runs 14 residues. The DNA for the CDR3 is TGTGCCAGCTCACCCGGAAGGGCGAACACTGAAGCTTTCTTT. As protein: CASSPGRANTEAFF.

This clonotype was counted a few times. The chain uses TRBV18 and TRBJ1-2; 7 positions match TRBD1. CDR1 is KGHSH and CDR2 is LQKENI in the germline V gene. The CDR3 is made up of 14 amino acids. J lost 9 bases, V lost 3 bases, and 10 bases had no gene match. Written as DNA, the CDR3 is TGTGCCAGCTCACCTCCGGGACAGACACTACGCTACACCTTC. Its protein is CASSPPGQTLRYTF.

The CDR3 here is CASSFPGGYTEAFF. CDR3 DNA: TGTGCCAGCAGCTTCCCCGGCGGGTACACTGAAGCTTTCTTT. This sequence joins TRBV7-2 and TRBJ1-1, with no clear D. The germline V gene has CDR1 SGHTA and CDR2 FQGNSA. CDR3 size: 14 residues. Deletions cut 3 bases from V and 3 bases from J, with 11 bases between.

Sample share makes this clonotype medium-sized. The rearrangement links TRBV5-1 to TRBJ2-3, with D possibly matching TRBD2 (6 bases). The CDR3 length is 14 residues. The germline V gene has CDR1 SGHRS and CDR2 YFSETQ. V lost 3 bases and J 5 bases, leaving 13 bases between the germline ends. The CDR3 is CASSSGLPQDTQYF. The CDR3 DNA reads TGCGCCAGCAGCTCAGGACTACCCCAAGATACGCAGTATTTT.

This clonotype was recorded many times. The chain has TRBV5-1 and TRBJ2-3; the D gene could be TRBD1 or TRBD2 (5 bases each). The V gene's germline CDR1 is SGHRS and CDR2 YFSETQ. The CDR3 is 16 amino acids. The ends were cut back, 2 bases at V and 5 bases at J, with 18 bases in the middle. CDR3 nucleotide sequence: TGCGCCAGCAGCTTCCCCCGGGACGGAGTTAAAGATACGCAGTATTTT. This codes for CASSFPRDGVKDTQYF.

This clonotype was detected ten times or more. This chain connects TRBV29-1 to TRBJ1-2; D is uncertain. CDR3 length: 11 residues. V was clipped by 0 bases and J by 7 bases, with 6 bases between them. The V gene's germline CDR1 is SQVTM and CDR2 ANQGSEA. The DNA of the CDR3 is TGCAGCGTTGAAGATCGACTTGGCTACACCTTC. Its protein product is CSVEDRLGYTF.

This clonotype was recorded many times. The chain employs TRBV20-1 and TRBJ1-4, with TRBD1 as a possible D gene (5 bases). This CDR3 spans 13 amino acids. Germline V gene data show CDR1 as DFQATT and CDR2 as SNEGSKA (reference sequence). The V end was cut by 6 bases, the J end by 7 bases, with 15 bases between. For the CDR3, the DNA is TGCAGTGCCATCCAGGGATTTAGTGAAAAACTGTTTTTT. It yields the protein CSAIQGFSEKLFF.

The table lists this clonotype with many counts. The J gene is TRBJ1-1, the V gene TRBV5-1; D unclear. This CDR3 has 12 residues. The germline V and J ends were trimmed by 4 bases and 7 bases, with 11 bases remaining between them. Germline V gene data show CDR1 as SGHRS and CDR2 as YFSETQ. The CDR3 reads CASSKGGFEAFF. The DNA for the CDR3 is TGCGCCAGCAGCAAGGGCGGATTTGAAGCTTTCTTT.

This clonotype appeared many times. The chain couples TRBV7-2 to TRBJ2-4; D unclear. Deletions cut 6 bases from V and 0 bases from J, with 12 bases between. The CDR3 length is 15 residues. Germline V CDR1 and CDR2: SGHTA, FQGNSA. CDR3 region: CASRSTILAKNIQYF. The CDR3 nucleotides are TGTGCCAGCAGGTCCACCATACTAGCCAAAAACATTCAGTACTTC. Full variable domain (rest looked up from reference TRBV7-2 and TRBJ2-4): GAGVSQSPSNKVTEKGKDVELRCDPISGHTALYWYRQSLGQGLEFLIYFQGNSAPDKSGLPSDRFSAERTGGSVSTLTIQRTQQEDSAVYLCASRSTILAKNIQYFGAGTRLSVL.

In its sample, this clonotype was seen many times. V gene TRBV29-1 combines with J gene TRBJ2-2, with unresolved D. Trimming shortened V by 0 bases and J by 7 bases, and 9 bases separated the two germline ends. This CDR3 is 13 amino acids long. Looked up from germline, CDR1 is SQVTM and CDR2 is ANQGSEA. Written as DNA, the CDR3 is TGCAGCGTTGAAGAGGCATTGGTCGGGGAGCTGTTTTTT. Translating it yields CSVEEALVGELFF.

This clonotype was seen at least ten times. V is TRBV5-6 and J is TRBJ2-7, with 10 bases fitting TRBD1. The germline V gene has CDR1 SGHDT and CDR2 YYEEEE. The V gene end was trimmed by 6 bases and the J gene end by 3 bases; junction bases not matched to a gene: 9. There are 15 residues in the CDR3. CDR3 amino acids: CASNQRDRGYYEQYF. CDR3 sequence (DNA): TGTGCCAGCAACCAACGGGACAGGGGATACTACGAGCAGTACTTC.

This clonotype has at least ten counts. This chain uses TRBV5-1 with TRBJ2-1; 7 bases agree with TRBD2. The CDR3 spans 14 residues. Per the germline V gene, CDR1 is SGHRS and CDR2 is YFSETQ. The V gene end was trimmed by 0 bases and the J gene end by 9 bases; junction bases not matched to a gene: 6. This CDR3 reads CASSLGAPGGEQFF. The CDR3 coding sequence is TGCGCCAGCAGCTTGGGAGCGCCGGGAGGTGAGCAGTTCTTC.

This clonotype was observed at least ten times. This chain links TRBV13 with TRBJ2-7; 8 bases fit TRBD1. The germline CDR1 and CDR2 sequences are PRHDT and FYEKMQ (reference sequence). V dropped 4 bases and J dropped 7; count of bases not matched to a gene: 6. The CDR3 contains 13 residues. The CDR3 loop reads CASSSGQGGEQYF. CDR3 in DNA: TGTGCCAGCAGCTCCGGACAGGGCGGAGAGCAGTACTTC.

This clonotype was counted at least ten times. The chain couples TRBV12-3 or TRBV12-4 to TRBJ1-4; D is ambiguous. This CDR3 has 13 amino acids. Trimming cost V 2 bases and J 2 bases, with 3 bases left between them. CDR3 loop: CASSLRTNEKLFF. CDR3 DNA sequence: TGTGCCAGCAGTTTACGCACTAATGAAAAACTGTTTTTT.

This clonotype was seen repeatedly, ten times or more. This chain uses TRBV5-1 with TRBJ1-2; weak D call: TRBD1 (5 bases). CDR1 is SGHRS, CDR2 YFSETQ, per germline. CDR3 length equals 15 residues. With 7 bases removed from V and 8 bases from J, the gap between germline ends came to 24 bases. The CDR3 nucleotides read TGCGCCAGCCACTGGTGGGGACGGTGGCAAACGGGCTACACCTTC. Translation gives CASHWWGRWQTGYTF.